Listed below are T cell receptor beta chains from one sample, sequenced in a study of T-cell memory formation after mild COVID-19. MiXCR, applied by TCRdb to the 5' RACE reads, yields one record per CDR3 protein. The table has some 130,000 distinct CDR3 sequences, roughly 15% seen once. The sample comprised PBMCs or a T cell subset sorted from them (not recorded which). Receptor source: an adult woman who had mild COVID-19 (a few samples of this study predate the infection). Cell type and time point are not known. Both conserved end residues are part of each CDR3. Each record gives: D gene, J gene, clone size, V gene, CDR3 protein, CDR3 DNA. The D gene is left open where the match is weak. Size is omitted from some rows. Given values are once, few, many or a class for expanded clones.

>NA|TRBJ2-2|once|TRBV7-2
CASSLVGWTNTGELFF
TGTGCCAGCAGCTTAGTCGGCTGGACTAACACCGGGGAGCTGTTTTTT
>TRBD1|TRBJ2-5|NA|TRBV5-1
CASGTGGQETQYF
TGCGCCAGCGGGACAGGAGGCCAAGAGACCCAGTACTTC
>TRBD1|TRBJ2-1|NA|TRBV12-3/TRBV12-4
CASSFRPQGPFF
TGTGCCAGCAGTTTTCGTCCACAGGGGCCATTCTTC
>TRBD2|TRBJ2-1|few|TRBV5-6
CASSSKREVFDEQFF
TGTGCCAGCAGCTCTAAGCGGGAAGTTTTCGATGAGCAGTTCTTC
>TRBD1|TRBJ2-1|NA|TRBV3-1
CASSHGQGLVDEQFF
TGTGCCAGCAGCCACGGACAGGGGCTTGTGGATGAGCAGTTCTTC
>NA|TRBJ2-5|few|TRBV5-6
CASSLVTSTTQYF
TGTGCCAGCAGCTTGGTCACTTCGACGACCCAGTACTTC
>NA|TRBJ2-1|NA|TRBV2
CASSEGREFRFF
TGTGCCAGCAGTGAAGGACGGGAATTTCGGTTCTTC
>NA|TRBJ1-5|few|TRBV4-1
CASSQELRGPVSNQPQHF
TGCGCCAGCAGCCAAGAACTTCGGGGGCCTGTTAGCAATCAGCCCCAGCATTTT
>NA|TRBJ2-1|many|TRBV7-9
CASSSQGNEQFF
TGTGCCAGCAGCTCGCAGGGCAATGAGCAGTTCTTC
>TRBD1|TRBJ2-2|few|TRBV5-1
CASSFYAGGNTGELFF
TGCGCCAGCAGCTTCTATGCAGGGGGCAACACCGGGGAGCTGTTTTTT
>NA|TRBJ1-1|NA|TRBV19
CASSIVRGTEAFF
TGTGCCAGTAGTATAGTGAGAGGGACTGAAGCTTTCTTT
>NA|TRBJ2-2|NA|TRBV20-1
CSAIPGSNTGELFF
TGCAGTGCTATTCCCGGGTCCAACACCGGGGAGCTGTTTTTT
>NA|TRBJ2-1|few|TRBV29-1
CSVVRGDVNYNEQFF
TGCAGCGTTGTCCGAGGGGACGTAAACTACAATGAGCAGTTCTTC
>TRBD1|TRBJ1-1|few|TRBV29-1
CSALTGQALNTEAFF
TGCAGCGCGCTGACGGGACAGGCATTGAACACTGAAGCTTTCTTT
>TRBD1|TRBJ2-5|few|TRBV5-4
CASSASQGAEWETQYF
TGTGCCAGCAGCGCATCTCAGGGGGCTGAGTGGGAGACCCAGTACTTC
>TRBD1|TRBJ1-1|few|TRBV6-5
CASSTRDRGGSEAFF
TGTGCCAGCAGTACCCGGGACAGGGGCGGCTCTGAAGCTTTCTTT
>NA|TRBJ1-1|few|TRBV2
CASSDTGFTEAFF
TGTGCCAGCAGCGACACAGGGTTCACTGAAGCTTTCTTT
>TRBD1|TRBJ2-7|NA|TRBV5-1
CASSGTGIEGDEQYF
TGCGCCAGCAGCGGGACAGGGATCGAGGGTGACGAGCAGTACTTC
>NA|TRBJ2-2|NA|TRBV11-3
CASSKDHNTGELFF
TGTGCCAGCAGCAAAGACCATAACACCGGGGAGCTGTTTTTT
>TRBD2|TRBJ2-5|few|TRBV9
CASSVVSGRPQETQYF
TGTGCCAGCAGCGTAGTTAGCGGGAGGCCCCAAGAGACCCAGTACTTC
>TRBD1|TRBJ2-7|many|TRBV4-3
CASSQEDRSSSYEQYF
TGCGCCAGCAGCCAAGAGGACAGGTCCAGCTCCTACGAGCAGTACTTC
>NA|TRBJ1-1|NA|TRBV6-5
CASRIGVGGTEAFF
TGTGCCAGCAGAATAGGGGTAGGGGGCACTGAAGCTTTCTTT
>TRBD1|TRBJ2-7|NA|TRBV27
CASRLTGSRYYEQYF
TGTGCCAGCAGGCTGACAGGGAGTAGATACTACGAGCAGTACTTC
>NA|TRBJ2-6|NA|TRBV24-1
CATSASGSGANVLTF
TGTGCCACCAGTGCGAGTGGCTCTGGGGCCAACGTCCTGACTTTC
>NA|TRBJ2-5|few|TRBV5-4
CASSLDDQETQYF
TGTGCCAGCAGCTTGGACGACCAAGAGACCCAGTACTTC
>NA|TRBJ2-7|NA|TRBV6-5
CASSYSSMGRAAVSSYEQYF
TGTGCCAGCAGTTACTCGAGTATGGGGAGAGCGGCGGTTAGCTCCTACGAGCAGTACTTC
>TRBD2|TRBJ2-1|few|TRBV11-3
CASSPPGREEQFF
TGTGCCAGCAGCCCCCCGGGGCGGGAGGAGCAGTTCTTC
>NA|TRBJ1-2|NA|TRBV4-2
CASSQDGGGYTF
TGTGCCAGCAGCCAAGATGGGGGTGGCTACACCTTC
>NA|TRBJ1-4|NA|TRBV2
CASSEGTRREKLFF
TGTGCCAGCAGTGAAGGCACCCGGAGGGAAAAACTGTTTTTT
>TRBD2|TRBJ2-3|NA|TRBV5-1
CASSLTSGVLTDTQYF
TGCGCCAGCAGCTTGACTAGCGGGGTGCTCACAGATACGCAGTATTTT
>NA|TRBJ2-1|many|TRBV12-3/TRBV12-4
CASTHRGSHNEQFF
TGTGCCAGCACCCACCGGGGAAGCCACAATGAGCAGTTCTTC
>NA|TRBJ1-2|NA|TRBV3-1
CASSQTHGYTF
TGTGCCAGCAGCCAAACACACGGCTACACCTTC
>TRBD2|TRBJ2-1|NA|TRBV29-1
CSVDVAGGRNEQFF
TGCAGCGTTGACGTGGCGGGAGGGCGGAATGAGCAGTTCTTC
>NA|TRBJ1-1|few|TRBV29-1
CSVERGAKNTEAFF
TGCAGCGTTGAAAGGGGAGCAAAGAACACTGAAGCTTTCTTT
>TRBD2|TRBJ2-1|few|TRBV4-2
CASSPPAGGRHNEQFF
TGTGCCAGCAGCCCCCCCGCGGGAGGTAGGCACAATGAGCAGTTCTTC
>TRBD1|TRBJ1-1|NA|TRBV20-1
CSARRSGQGNTEAFF
TGCAGTGCTAGGAGATCGGGACAGGGGAACACTGAAGCTTTCTTT
>TRBD2|TRBJ2-7|few|TRBV6-5
CASSYFTSGGAYEQYF
TGTGCCAGCAGTTACTTCACGAGCGGGGGGGCCTACGAGCAGTACTTC
>NA|TRBJ1-3|few|TRBV30
CAWSDGGEFSGNTIYF
TGTGCCTGGAGTGACGGAGGGGAATTCTCTGGAAACACCATATATTTT
>TRBD2|TRBJ2-7|few|TRBV7-9
CASSYGLAGEAYEQYF
TGTGCCAGCAGCTATGGACTAGCGGGAGAGGCCTACGAGCAGTACTTC
>NA|TRBJ2-3|few|TRBV29-1
CSVDSARDSTDTQYF
TGCAGCGTTGACTCCGCCAGGGATTCCACAGATACGCAGTATTTT
>NA|TRBJ2-7|NA|TRBV7-6
CASSLGVRGATSYEQYF
TGTGCCAGCAGCTTAGGGGTGAGGGGGGCGACCTCCTACGAGCAGTACTTC
>NA|TRBJ2-3|few|TRBV5-1
CASSLVLESTDTQYF
TGCGCCAGCAGCTTGGTGCTAGAATCCACAGATACGCAGTATTTT
>NA|TRBJ2-3|few|TRBV5-1
CASSPVLGQDTQYF
TGCGCCAGCAGCCCAGTACTCGGTCAAGATACGCAGTATTTT
>TRBD1|TRBJ1-1|few|TRBV10-3
CAIRTGTGSFSGLTRREAFF
TGTGCCATCAGGACCGGGACAGGGTCGTTTTCAGGCTTAACGAGAAGAGAAGCTTTCTTT
>TRBD1|TRBJ2-5|few|TRBV7-7
CASSPGQGGKTQYF
TGTGCTAGCAGCCCCGGACAGGGAGGAAAGACCCAGTACTTC
>NA|TRBJ1-1|few|TRBV12-3/TRBV12-4
CASSLGQGQNTEAFF
TGTGCCAGCAGTTTGGGTCAGGGTCAGAACACTGAAGCTTTCTTT
>NA|TRBJ1-4|NA|TRBV12-3/TRBV12-4
CASTEASSPGEYNNEKLFF
TGTGCCAGCACCGAGGCGTCAAGCCCGGGGGAGTACAATAATGAAAAACTGTTTTTT
>NA|TRBJ1-1|NA|TRBV2
CASSVGLTMNTEAFF
TGTGCCAGCAGTGTTGGGTTAACAATGAACACTGAAGCTTTCTTT